This TCR beta chain comes out of a study of CD8 T cells in Susac syndrome. Findings and limits, study-wide: A relatively small number of individuals underwent TCR sequencing and HLA analysis.

There are 13 residues in the CDR3. CDR1 and CDR2 from the germline V gene are GTSNPN and SVGIG (reference sequence). The J segment lost 4 bases and the V segment lost 7 bases, leaving 3 bases of the junction unmatched. From blood CD8+ and CD4+ T cells, the TCR beta chain was sequenced. TEMRA cells were enriched by FACS, and CD4+ and CD8+ T cells were negatively isolated. Worth noting for this clonotype: Its antigen is currently unknown.

An input of 0.5 to 1 ug of RNA was subjected to reverse transcription using random hexamers. Across 54 Vbeta and 13 Jbeta, TCR beta CDR3 was amplified with immunoSEQ multiplex PCR. MiXCR, applied by TCRdb to the immunoSEQ multiplex PCR reads, yields one record per CDR3 protein. This table holds around 300,000 distinct CDR3 sequences, approximately 90% found once. This TCR derives from a human donor with multiple sclerosis. The chain recombines TRBV30 with TRBJ2-5; 13 bases agree with TRBD2. The specimen was CD4+ T cells from PBMCs. CDR3 bases: TGTGCCTCGGGACTAGCGGGACCAGAGACCCAGTACTTC. Protein: CASGLAGPETQYF.